The 30 T cell receptor beta chains below all came from one sample that was sequenced in a study of blood T cell repertoires in COVID-19. TCRdb's table, derived via immunoSEQ multiplex PCR, lists solely in-frame clones and lacks some. The sample yields 130,000 to 150,000 clones, around four fifths seen once. The sample was PBMCs or T cells enriched from blood (not recorded which). These receptor sequences come from a woman between 40 and 50 years old who had recovered from COVID-19.

V and J are TRBV2 and TRBJ1-6, with 7 bases that match TRBD1. Trimming cost V 6 bases and J 1 base; bases outside gene matches: 6. The V gene's germline CDR1 is SNHLY and CDR2 FYNNEI. This CDR3 is built from 16 residues. This CDR3 is CASSRQGSSYNSPLHF. DNA for the CDR3: TGTGCCAGCAGCAGACAGGGATCGTCCTATAATTCACCCCTCCACTTT. Combining the CDR3 with reference TRBV2 and TRBJ1-6 gives the whole variable domain EPEVTQTPSHQVTQMGQEVILRCVPISNHLYFYWYRQILGQKVEFLVSFYNNEISEKSEIFDDQFSVERPDGSNFTLKIRSTKLEDSAMYFCASSRQGSSYNSPLHFGNGTRLTVT.

The genes are TRBV6-2 or TRBV6-3 and TRBJ2-1; 14 bases line up with TRBD2. The CDR3 has 16 amino acids. V lost 6 bases to trimming and J lost 8 bases; unmatched junction nucleotides: 9. Germline CDR1 and CDR2: MNHEY and SVGEGT. CDR3 bases: TGTGCCAGCAGCCTAAGACTAGCGGGAGGGCGAGATGAGCAGTTCTTC. This sequence encodes CASSLRLAGGRDEQFF.

V and J are TRBV19 and TRBJ2-1; 7 bases line up with TRBD1. Per germline, CDR1 LNHDA and CDR2 SQIVND (reference sequence). With 5 bases clipped from V and 5 bases from J, the junction kept 6 bases outside the gene matches. The CDR3 is made up of 14 amino acids. The CDR3 sequence is CASSLPGQNNEQFF. The DNA of the CDR3 is TGTGCCAGTAGTCTCCCGGGACAGAACAATGAGCAGTTCTTC.

This clone was observed a few times. V gene TRBV9 combines with J gene TRBJ2-3; 7 positions agree with TRBD2. Trimming removed 0 bases from V and 1 base from J; junction bases left unmatched: 5. Per germline, CDR1 SGDLS and CDR2 YYNGEE. This CDR3 comprises 16 residues. CDR3 coding DNA: TGTGCCAGCAGCGTAGTAGGACTAGGGGGCACAGATACGCAGTATTTT. Translated, it gives CASSVVGLGGTDTQYF. The full variable domain, rest sourced from reference TRBV9 and TRBJ2-3, is DSGVTQTPKHLITATGQRVTLRCSPRSGDLSVYWYQQSLDQGLQFLIQYYNGEERAKGNILERFSAQQFPDLHSELNLSSLELGDSALYFCASSVVGLGGTDTQYFGPGTRLTVL.

The rearrangement links TRBV30 to TRBJ2-1; D uncertain. The CDR3 covers 13 residues. The ends were cut back, 3 bases at V and 0 bases at J, with 6 bases in the middle. The germline gives CDR1 GTSNPN, CDR2 SVGIG (reference sequence). CDR3 sequence: CAWRRFSYNEQFF. CDR3 nucleotides: TGTGCCTGGAGGAGGTTCTCCTACAATGAGCAGTTCTTC.

This sequence joins TRBV9 and TRBJ2-2, with D possibly TRBD2 on 6 matching bases. This CDR3 is 16 amino acids long. From germline, CDR1 is SGDLS and CDR2 YYNGEE. Trimming cost V 1 base and J 4 bases, with 14 bases left between them. This CDR3 reads CASSVSGVPSTGELFF. For the CDR3, the DNA is TGTGCCAGCAGCGTATCGGGGGTCCCTAGCACCGGGGAGCTGTTTTTT.

The sample holds a few counts of this clone. The J gene is TRBJ1-1, the V gene TRBV18, with 9 bases lining up with TRBD1. Germline assignment: CDR1 KGHSH and CDR2 LQKENI. CDR3 size: 13 residues. V was pared by 6 bases and J by 8 bases, with 7 bases of the junction left unmatched. CDR3 bases: TGTGCCAGCTCTCTAGACAGGGGGGAAGAAGCTTTCTTT. It specifies CASSLDRGEEAFF.

The chain couples TRBV25-1 to TRBJ2-3; TRBD2 matches at 7 bases. This CDR3 is 13 amino acids long. Trimming took 6 bases from V and 7 from J; bases not matched to a gene: 7. Germline V gene lookup returns CDR1 MGHDK and CDR2 SYGVNS. CDR3 coding DNA: TGTGCCAGCAGAAAGCGGGAAGGGTATACGCAGTATTTT. Residues: CASRKREGYTQYF.

The chain combines TRBV13 with TRBJ2-7, with D possibly matching TRBD2 (6 bases). Looked up from germline, CDR1 is PRHDT and CDR2 is FYEKMQ (reference sequence). There are 13 residues in the CDR3. Trimming left V 6 bases short and J 3 bases short, with 12 bases between. The CDR3 is CASSPVGGYEQYF. Here the CDR3 DNA reads TGTGCCAGCAGTCCAGTGGGAGGCTACGAGCAGTACTTC.

The chain joins TRBV7-9 to TRBJ1-2, with 11 bases that match TRBD1. This CDR3 spans 15 amino acids. Germline lookup yields CDR1 SEHNR and CDR2 FQNEAQ (reference sequence). V trimming: 4 bases; J trimming: 3 bases; junction bases outside the gene matches: 4. This CDR3 reads CASSWDRGSYYGYTF. Written as DNA, the CDR3 is TGTGCCAGCAGCTGGGACAGGGGGAGTTACTATGGCTACACCTTC.

This rearrangement joins TRBV3-1 (or the pseudogene TRBV3-2) to TRBJ2-7, with 8 bases matching TRBD2. Germline V gene sequence: CDR1 LGHDT, CDR2 YNNKEL (reference sequence). The CDR3 has 15 amino acids. V shed 3 bases and J 5 bases; nucleotides not matched to a gene: 9. Written as DNA, the CDR3 is TGTGCCAGCAGCCAGGACGGGAGGGCCTTTGACGAGCAGTACTTC. Translating it yields CASSQDGRAFDEQYF.

The rearrangement joins TRBV5-4 to TRBJ2-3, with D unresolved. The CDR3 is 14 amino acids. CDR1 and CDR2 (germline): SGHNT, YYREEE (reference sequence). V dropped 5 bases and J dropped 4 bases, with 14 bases sitting between them. The CDR3 sequence is CASRTIHDADTQYF. Written as DNA, the CDR3 is TGTGCCAGCAGAACTATACACGACGCAGATACGCAGTATTTT.

The chain couples TRBV14 to TRBJ1-3; possibly TRBD1 for D (6 bases). V gave up 4 bases and J gave up 3 bases, with 13 bases separating them. There are 15 residues in the CDR3. Germline loops: CDR1 SGHDN, CDR2 FVKESK. The DNA for the CDR3 is TGTGCCAGCAGCCGCGCCAGGGGTTTTGGAAACACCATATATTTT. It is translated as CASSRARGFGNTIYF. Complete variable domain (other parts from reference TRBV14 and TRBJ1-3): EAGVTQFPSHSVIEKGQTVTLRCDPISGHDNLYWYRRVMGKEIKFLLHFVKESKQDESGMPNNRFLAERTGGTYSTLKVQPAELEDSGVYFCASSRARGFGNTIYFGEGSWLTVV.

The chain is built from TRBV5-1 and TRBJ2-1, with TRBD2 matching over 7 bases. Germline trimming cut 0 bases from V and 4 bases from J; bases unmatched to any gene: 7. The CDR3 runs to 16 residues. Germline loops: CDR1 SGHRS, CDR2 YFSETQ. This CDR3 reads CASSLESSGTYNEQFF. The CDR3 bases are TGCGCCAGCAGCTTGGAGTCAAGCGGGACTTACAATGAGCAGTTCTTC.

A single count supports this clone. This chain joins TRBV2 and TRBJ1-4, with D possibly TRBD1 on 5 matching bases. The length of the CDR3 is 14 residues. Germline V lookup: CDR1 SNHLY, CDR2 FYNNEI. Trimming cost V 7 bases and J 7 bases, with 16 bases left between them. DNA for the CDR3: TGTGCCAGCAATTACCAGGGTATAACTGAAAAACTGTTTTTT. Its protein is CASNYQGITEKLFF.

This chain uses TRBV10-3 with TRBJ1-2; 8 bases align to TRBD1. CDR1 ENHRY and CDR2 SYGVKD come from the germline V gene. The CDR3 has 15 amino acids. The V gene end was trimmed by 10 bases and the J gene end by 3 bases; junction bases not matched to a gene: 13. The CDR3 DNA reads as TGTGCCACCGGACAGGGAGAGTCGGGACACTATGGCTACACCTTC. Translated: CATGQGESGHYGYTF.

V and J are TRBV29-1 and TRBJ1-2; D is undetermined. CDR1 and CDR2 from the germline V gene are SQVTM and ANQGSEA. The CDR3 runs 12 residues. V was cut by 7 bases and J by 3 bases, with 12 bases left in between. The CDR3 reads CSAGQDYYGYTF. The DNA of the CDR3 is TGCAGCGCCGGGCAGGACTACTATGGCTACACCTTC.

This rearrangement joins TRBV3-1 (or the pseudogene TRBV3-2) to TRBJ1-2, with D unclear. CDR1 is LGHDT, CDR2 YNNKEL, per germline (reference sequence). The CDR3 contains 13 residues. Between the trimmed V and J ends, which lost 1 base and 2 bases, there was a span of 5 bases. CDR3 in DNA: TGTGCCAGCAGCCAAGTACAAAACTATGGCTACACCTTC. Its protein is CASSQVQNYGYTF.

The chain employs TRBV7-2 and TRBJ2-3; perhaps TRBD2 as D (6 bases). With 1 base removed from V and 2 bases from J, the gap between germline ends came to 13 bases. Germline V gene lookup returns CDR1 SGHTA and CDR2 FQGNSA. The CDR3 is made up of 16 amino acids. The CDR3 DNA follows: TGTGCCAGCAGCTTAGGCGCGGGACCTTACACAGATACGCAGTATTTT. As protein: CASSLGAGPYTDTQYF. The full variable domain, completed using reference TRBV7-2 and TRBJ2-3, is GAGVSQSPSNKVTEKGKDVELRCDPISGHTALYWYRQSLGQGLEFLIYFQGNSAPDKSGLPSDRFSAERTGGSVSTLTIQRTQQEDSAVYLCASSLGAGPYTDTQYFGPGTRLTVL.

The chain is built from TRBV3-1 (or the pseudogene TRBV3-2) and TRBJ2-7, with 10 nucleotides matching TRBD1. This CDR3 region has 16 residues. Germline V gene lookup returns CDR1 LGHDT and CDR2 YNNKEL (reference sequence). The V segment lost 5 bases and the J segment 2 bases; nucleotides outside the gene matches: 9. CDR3 loop: CASSSEDRGLTYEQYF. CDR3 nucleotide sequence: TGTGCCAGCAGCTCCGAAGACAGGGGGCTTACCTACGAGCAGTACTTC.

The rearrangement joins TRBV7-6 to TRBJ1-1; D might be TRBD1 (6 bases). This CDR3 region has 13 residues. Deletions cut 5 bases from V and 5 bases from J, with 12 bases between. In germline, CDR1 is SGHVS, CDR2 FNYEAQ. DNA for the CDR3: TGTGCCAGCAGCCTGGGACAAGGGACTGAAGCTTTCTTT. Translated, it gives CASSLGQGTEAFF.

This clone was detected once. This rearrangement joins TRBV7-3 to TRBJ2-7; 7 bases match TRBD1. V dropped 2 bases and J dropped 5; count of bases not matched to a gene: 6. CDR1 is SGHTA, CDR2 FQGTGA, per germline. The CDR3 has 14 amino acids. CDR3 residues: CASSLSGTANEQYF. CDR3 coding DNA: TGTGCCAGCAGCTTATCCGGGACAGCCAACGAGCAGTACTTC.

V usage is TRBV10-3 and J usage is TRBJ1-1; a possible D gene is TRBD1 (5 bases). The CDR3 has 15 amino acids. Germline V gene sequence: CDR1 ENHRY, CDR2 SYGVKD. The V end was cut by 3 bases, the J end by 4 bases, with 15 bases between. CDR3 DNA: TGTGCCATCAGTGACATTCGGGGGGGATTCACTGAAGCTTTCTTT. It is translated as CAISDIRGGFTEAFF.

On this clone itself: This may be a read error, as it is one base from a much larger clone. The CDR3: CASSYSGSSTDTQYF. The CDR3 DNA follows: TGTGCCAGCAGCTATAGCGGTTCTAGCACAGATACGCAGTATTTT. The genes are TRBV3-1 (or the pseudogene TRBV3-2) and TRBJ2-3; a possible D gene is TRBD2 (6 bases). Trimming pared 5 bases from V and 0 bases from J, leaving 12 bases between. CDR1 and CDR2 (germline): LGHDT, YNNKEL (reference sequence). This CDR3 region has 15 residues.

This chain uses TRBV5-1 with TRBJ1-2, with D possibly being TRBD1 (5 bases). Deletions cut 7 bases from V and 2 bases from J, with 15 bases between. Germline CDR1 SGHRS, CDR2 YFSETQ. The CDR3 loop spans 14 amino acids. CDR3 DNA: TGCGCCAGCCGGACGACAGCCTCCAACTATGGCTACACCTTC. Its translation is CASRTTASNYGYTF.

The chain joins TRBV2 to TRBJ1-1, with D perhaps matching TRBD1 (5 bases). Trimming shortened V by 10 bases and J by 7 bases, and 19 bases separated the two germline ends. The CDR3 is 13 residues long. Germline CDR1 reads SNHLY; CDR2 reads FYNNEI. The CDR3 here is CATTREYDGEAFF. The CDR3 DNA reads TGTGCCACCACCAGGGAATACGACGGTGAAGCTTTCTTT.

The rearrangement links TRBV9 to TRBJ2-7; TRBD1 agrees at 7 bases. CDR3 size: 14 residues. CDR1 is SGDLS, CDR2 YYNGEE, per germline. J lost 5 bases, V lost 2 bases, and 7 bases had no gene match. The CDR3 spells CASSVTGFSDEQYF. The CDR3 nucleotides are TGTGCCAGCAGCGTGACAGGGTTTTCAGACGAGCAGTACTTC. The full variable domain, completed using reference TRBV9 and TRBJ2-7, is DSGVTQTPKHLITATGQRVTLRCSPRSGDLSVYWYQQSLDQGLQFLIQYYNGEERAKGNILERFSAQQFPDLHSELNLSSLELGDSALYFCASSVTGFSDEQYFGPGTRLTVT.

The chain joins TRBV6-5 to TRBJ2-1, with TRBD1 identical over 8 bases. V shed 6 bases and J 6 bases; nucleotides not matched to a gene: 7. The CDR3 contains 14 residues. Germline V CDR1 and CDR2: MNHEY, SVGAGI. The CDR3 sequence is CASRPGGLLNEQFF. Written as DNA, the CDR3 is TGTGCCAGCAGGCCAGGGGGCCTCCTCAATGAGCAGTTCTTC.

The chain joins TRBV2 to TRBJ1-2; D perhaps matches TRBD1 (6 bases). The CDR3 runs 14 residues. The V gene's germline CDR1 is SNHLY and CDR2 FYNNEI. Trimming pared 5 bases from V and 1 base from J, leaving 11 bases between. The CDR3 spells CASSRTAINYGYTF. The DNA for the CDR3 is TGTGCCAGCAGTAGGACAGCGATTAACTATGGCTACACCTTC.

The chain recombines TRBV30 with TRBJ1-2, with no clear D. V was pared by 5 bases and J by 2 bases, with 6 bases between. The CDR3 runs to 11 residues. Germline V CDR1 and CDR2: GTSNPN, SVGIG (reference sequence). The CDR3 loop reads CAWSRNYGYTF. For the CDR3, the DNA is TGTGCCTGGTCCAGAAACTATGGCTACACCTTC. Variable domain in full (rest from reference TRBV30 and TRBJ1-2): SQTIHQWPATLVQPVGSPLSLECTVEGTSNPNLYWYRQAAGRGLQLLFYSVGIGQISSEVPQNLSASRPQDRQFILSSKKLLLSDSGFYLCAWSRNYGYTFGSGTRLTVV.